The next 25 T cell receptor beta chains were all read from a single sample in a study of blood T cell repertoires in COVID-19. Repertoires were generated with immunoSEQ multiplex PCR, while TCRdb's copy carries only in-frame clones and drops some. The sample records more than 95,000 clones, 90% being singletons. What was sequenced was peripheral blood. Source of these receptors: a man aged 60 to 69 with acute or convalescent COVID-19.

The chain employs TRBV7-4 and TRBJ1-6, with 9 bases aligning to TRBD1. Trimming cost V 1 base and J 10 bases; bases outside gene matches: 8. CDR3 size: 16 residues. Germline V CDR1 and CDR2: SGHVT, SQSDAQ. The chain's CDR3 is CASSLVGRTGESPLHF. CDR3 in DNA: TGTGCCAGCAGCTTAGTGGGCCGGACAGGGGAATCACCCCTCCACTTT.

V is TRBV5-1 and J is TRBJ1-1; 7 bases map to TRBD1. CDR3 length: 16 amino acids. Germline-derived CDR1 and CDR2 are SGHRS and YFSETQ. After removal of 0 bases from V and 0 bases from J, the junction contained 5 bases not matched to a gene. DNA of the CDR3: TGCGCCAGCAGCTTGGAATTGAGGGGGCTGAACACTGAAGCTTTCTTT. Translating gives CASSLELRGLNTEAFF.

The chain uses TRBV6-1 and TRBJ2-5; TRBD1 matches at 7 bases. The J segment lost 5 bases and the V segment lost 2 bases, leaving 8 bases of the junction unmatched. Germline CDR1 is MNHNS and CDR2 is SASEGT. CDR3 length equals 15 residues. The CDR3, as DNA: TGTGCCAGCAGTGAATTGGGACAGCGGTTCGAGACCCAGTACTTC. It specifies CASSELGQRFETQYF.

The V call is TRBV10-2, the J call TRBJ1-6; 9 nucleotides line up with TRBD1. Per the germline V gene, CDR1 is WSHSY and CDR2 is SAAADI. J was trimmed by 8 bases and V by 6 bases; bases with no gene match: 8. The CDR3 covers 15 residues. The CDR3 DNA is TGCGCCAGCAGGAGAACAGGGGGCAGCGATTCACCCCTCCACTTT. Translating gives CASRRTGGSDSPLHF.

This sequence joins TRBV4-1 and TRBJ2-3; 10 nucleotides align to TRBD2. Germline trimming cut 8 bases from V and 5 bases from J; bases unmatched to any gene: 10. Germline V gives CDR1 MGHRA, CDR2 YSYEKL. This CDR3 has 15 amino acids. The CDR3 DNA is TGCGCCAGCCTAGACATAGCGGGGGGCATAGATACGCAGTATTTT. This sequence encodes CASLDIAGGIDTQYF.

The J gene is TRBJ1-3, the V gene TRBV7-6; 8 nucleotides line up with TRBD1. The V and J ends lost 5 bases and 3 bases, in that order; junction bases with no gene match: 6. Germline V gene lookup returns CDR1 SGHVS and CDR2 FNYEAQ. The CDR3 contains 15 residues. CDR3: CASSPGQGRGNTIYF. CDR3 coding DNA: TGTGCCAGCAGCCCCGGACAGGGACGTGGAAACACCATATATTTT.

The rearrangement joins TRBV5-4 to TRBJ1-6; tentatively, D is TRBD1 (6 bases). The V gene lost 5 bases and the J gene lost 7 bases, with 16 bases spanning the gap. The germline gives CDR1 SGHNT, CDR2 YYREEE (reference sequence). CDR3 length equals 15 residues. CDR3 DNA: TGTGCCAGCAGAAATACCACAGGGTGGAATTCACCCCTCCACTTT. The encoded protein is CASRNTTGWNSPLHF.

The rearrangement links TRBV4-1 to TRBJ1-2, with TRBD1 identical over 7 bases. The germline V gene has CDR1 MGHRA and CDR2 YSYEKL. With V trimmed by 4 bases and J by 7 bases, 12 bases remained unmatched. The CDR3 consists of 15 residues. The CDR3 loop reads CASSPQTGTGSGYTF. The CDR3 DNA is TGCGCCAGCAGCCCCCAGACAGGGACGGGTTCTGGCTACACCTTC.

V is TRBV6-5 and J is TRBJ1-1; D is perhaps TRBD1 (5 bases). Germline assignment: CDR1 MNHEY and CDR2 SVGAGI. The CDR3 totals 12 residues. Trimming took 9 bases from V and 1 from J, leaving 9 bases between them. CDR3 region: CASRGGNTEAFF. CDR3 DNA: TGTGCCAGTCGGGGGGGGAACACTGAAGCTTTCTTT.

This clone has only one observation. J is TRBJ1-3 and V is TRBV7-9; D is unclear. Trimming shortened V by 1 base and J by 4 bases, and 8 bases separated the two germline ends. There are 14 residues in the CDR3. Germline V lookup: CDR1 SEHNR, CDR2 FQNEAQ (reference sequence). As DNA, the CDR3 is TGTGCCAGCAGCTTAGGGAGTTTGGGAAACACCATATATTTT. Amino acid sequence: CASSLGSLGNTIYF. The whole variable domain, remainder taken from reference TRBV7-9 and TRBJ1-3, is DTGVSQNPRHKITKRGQNVTFRCDPISEHNRLYWYRQTLGQGPEFLTYFQNEAQLEKSRLLSDRFSAERPKGSFSTLEIQRTEQGDSAMYLCASSLGSLGNTIYFGEGSWLTVV.

This rearrangement joins TRBV5-1 to TRBJ1-1; TRBD1 agrees at 10 bases. The CDR3 has 16 residues. V lost 5 bases and J lost 3; bases outside the gene matches: 10. Germline V gene sequence: CDR1 SGHRS, CDR2 YFSETQ. CDR3 in amino acids: CASSIGGTGAHTEAFF. In DNA form, the CDR3 reads TGCGCCAGCAGTATAGGGGGGACAGGGGCGCACACTGAAGCTTTCTTT. The full variable domain, rest sourced from reference TRBV5-1 and TRBJ1-1, is KAGVTQTPRYLIKTRGQQVTLSCSPISGHRSVSWYQQTPGQGLQFLFEYFSETQRNKGNFPGRFSGRQFSNSRSEMNVSTLELGDSALYLCASSIGGTGAHTEAFFGQGTRLTVV.

Only a few counts were recorded for this clone. The gene calls are TRBV3-1 (or the pseudogene TRBV3-2) and TRBJ2-2, with D possibly matching TRBD1 (6 bases). V was clipped by 1 base and J by 2 bases, with 11 bases between them. Per germline, CDR1 LGHDT and CDR2 YNNKEL (reference sequence). The CDR3 length is 16 residues. The CDR3 DNA reads TGTGCCAGCAGCCAAGGGACAGCTATCAACACCGGGGAGCTGTTTTTT. This codes for CASSQGTAINTGELFF.

This rearrangement joins TRBV6-5 to TRBJ1-2; 9 bases line up with TRBD1. Germline CDR1 is MNHEY and CDR2 is SVGAGI. The CDR3 spans 15 residues. The J segment lost 3 bases and the V segment lost 7 bases, leaving 9 bases of the junction unmatched. The CDR3 DNA sequence: TGTGCCAGCACCAGAACCAGGGACAGGGACTATGGCTACACCTTC. Translating it yields CASTRTRDRDYGYTF.

The V and J genes are TRBV19 and TRBJ1-4, with TRBD1 as a possible D gene (5 bases). V dropped 7 bases and J dropped 8 bases, with 17 bases sitting between them. Germline V gene lookup returns CDR1 LNHDA and CDR2 SQIVND (reference sequence). The CDR3 spans 14 residues. The CDR3 loop reads CASTPDTAREKLFF. The CDR3 DNA reads TGTGCCAGTACACCGGACACGGCCAGGGAAAAACTGTTTTTT.

The chain recombines TRBV12-1 with TRBJ2-5; the DNA was not compared with TRBD2, the D call given in the table. TRBV12-1 is a known pseudogene. The CDR3 contains 13 residues. The CDR3 DNA reads as TGTGCCAGCAGCCCCAGCGGGGGAGAGACCCAGTACTTC. Translated: CASSPSGGETQYF.

The table lists this clone with a count of one. The rearrangement uses TRBV6-5 and TRBJ1-1; D possibly corresponds to TRBD1 (6 bases). CDR3 length equals 12 residues. From germline, CDR1 is MNHEY and CDR2 SVGAGI. The ends were cut back, 2 bases at V and 11 bases at J, with 12 bases in the middle. This CDR3 reads CASSYTVGQAFF. The CDR3 DNA is TGTGCCAGCAGTTACACCGTAGGACAGGCTTTCTTT.

The V and J genes are TRBV3-1 (or the pseudogene TRBV3-2) and TRBJ1-3, with no clear D. Germline loops: CDR1 LGHDT, CDR2 YNNKEL (reference sequence). This CDR3 comprises 17 residues. V lost 3 bases and J 0 bases, leaving 15 bases between the germline ends. The CDR3 DNA is TGTGCCAGCAGCCAGAGAGAGGAAGGCCACTCTGGAAACACCATATATTTT. Protein sequence: CASSQREEGHSGNTIYF.

The V and J genes are TRBV9 and TRBJ2-5; 11 bases map to TRBD2. CDR1 is SGDLS, CDR2 YYNGEE, per germline. The junction had 19 bases not matched to a gene; V was cut back by 4 bases and J by 5 bases. This CDR3 has 19 amino acids. The CDR3 protein is CASSSPGQGSGGARETQYF. Written as DNA, the CDR3 is TGTGCCAGCAGCTCCCCGGGACAGGGTAGCGGGGGGGCTCGGGAGACCCAGTACTTC.

The rearrangement uses TRBV5-1 and TRBJ1-3; D is uncertain. The CDR3 has 17 amino acids. Trimming took off 0 bases at V and 0 bases at J, with 13 bases between the two ends. Germline CDR1 reads SGHRS; CDR2 reads YFSETQ. The DNA for the CDR3 is TGCGCCAGCAGCTTGGTGTTGGGAGCCGGCTCTGGAAACACCATATATTTT. This gives the protein CASSLVLGAGSGNTIYF.

A few counts support this clone. This sequence joins TRBV5-1 and TRBJ2-3; 8 bases fit TRBD1. The CDR3 totals 14 residues. The trim removed 3 bases at V and 3 bases at J, leaving 3 bases unmatched. Per the germline V gene, CDR1 is SGHRS and CDR2 is YFSETQ. This CDR3 reads CASSSRQGTDTQYF. Here the CDR3 DNA reads TGCGCCAGCAGCTCCCGACAGGGGACAGATACGCAGTATTTT.

This clone was counted a single time. This chain connects TRBV10-3 to TRBJ1-2; possible D gene TRBD1, 5 bases. The V end was cut by 2 bases, the J end by 6 bases, with 10 bases between. This CDR3 spans 13 amino acids. CDR1 and CDR2 from the germline V gene are ENHRY and SYGVKD. The CDR3 DNA is TGTGCCATCAGTGAGGAAGGGGCACATGGCTACACCTTC. Its protein product is CAISEEGAHGYTF.

This chain links TRBV11-3 with TRBJ1-2, with D perhaps matching TRBD1 (5 bases). Germline assignment: CDR1 SGHNT and CDR2 YENEEA. The ends were cut back, 3 bases at V and 11 bases at J, with 7 bases in the middle. The CDR3 is 10 amino acids. Here the CDR3 reads CASSFRGYTF. DNA for the CDR3: TGTGCCAGCAGCTTTAGGGGTTACACCTTC.

The CDR3 sequence is CASVEGSEQYV. CDR3 nucleotides: TGTGCCAGCGTGGAGGGTTCCGAGCAGTACGTC. This sequence joins TRBV24-1 and TRBJ2-7; the D gene is possibly TRBD2 (6 bases). Trimming removed 11 bases from V and 6 bases from J, with 13 bases in between. The CDR3 has 11 residues. Germline CDR1 is KGHDR and CDR2 is SFDVKD.

For this clone: The sample holds other DNA sequences that translate to the same CDR3. CDR3 DNA sequence: TGTGCCAGCAGTCGAGGAGGGGGGGCCAGCAATGAGCAGTTCTTC. Residues: CASSRGGGASNEQFF. The rearrangement joins TRBV6-5 to TRBJ2-1; a possible D gene is TRBD2 (7 bases). Germline V lookup: CDR1 MNHEY, CDR2 SVGAGI. Between the trimmed V and J ends, which lost 5 bases and 6 bases, there was a span of 17 bases. The CDR3 extends over 15 amino acids.

This rearrangement joins TRBV19 to TRBJ1-1; D is possibly TRBD1 (6 bases). The V and J ends lost 2 bases and 1 base respectively, with 11 bases between them. The germline gives CDR1 LNHDA, CDR2 SQIVND (reference sequence). CDR3 size: 15 residues. CDR3 in DNA: TGTGCCAGTAGTATAAGACGGGGGGCGAACACTGAAGCTTTCTTT. It translates to CASSIRRGANTEAFF.